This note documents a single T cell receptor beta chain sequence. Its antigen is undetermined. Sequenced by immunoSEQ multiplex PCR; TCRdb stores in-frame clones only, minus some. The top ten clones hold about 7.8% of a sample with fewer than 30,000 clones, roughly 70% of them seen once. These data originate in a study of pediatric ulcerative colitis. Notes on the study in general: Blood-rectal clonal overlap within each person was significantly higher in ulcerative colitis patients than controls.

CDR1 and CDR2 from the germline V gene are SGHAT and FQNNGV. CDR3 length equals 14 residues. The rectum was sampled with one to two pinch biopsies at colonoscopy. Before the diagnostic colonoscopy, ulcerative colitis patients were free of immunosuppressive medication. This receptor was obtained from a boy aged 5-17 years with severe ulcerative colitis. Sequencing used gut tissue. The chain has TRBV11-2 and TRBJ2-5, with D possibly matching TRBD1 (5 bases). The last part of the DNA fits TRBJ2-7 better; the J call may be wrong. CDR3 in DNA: TGTGCCAGCAGCCCTAGTAGGGGATCCTACGAGCAGTACTTC. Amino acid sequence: CASSPSRGSYEQYF.